The source of this T cell receptor beta chain is a study of shared clonotypes between healthy human individuals. Broader study findings: Generally, estimated richness proved larger in naive subsets than it did in memory subsets.

Deep was the level used in running the assay. Several immunoSEQ plates received, in even portions, the genomic DNA of each subset. The protocol was immunoSEQ multiplex PCR, while the TCRdb copy is restricted to in-frame clones and leaves out a portion. The profile shows 950,000 to 1,300,000 clones, about 76% of them singletons. There were only Caucasian adults among the donors, and all lived in Nashville, Tennessee. The CDR3 sequence is 16 residues long. CDR1 and CDR2 from the germline V gene are SGHNT and YYREEE (reference sequence). Trimming left V 4 bases short and J 6 bases short, with 20 bases between. Of note for this clone: Its antigen remains unidentified.

The source of this sequence is a man aged 18 to 30 in good health. The sample consisted of memory CD4+ T cells sorted from blood. The subset: CD45RA-negative fraction. The rearrangement links TRBV5-4 to TRBJ2-1; the D gene is possibly TRBD2 (7 bases). CDR3 DNA: TGTGCCAGCAGCCCTAGGGGGGGAATCAAATCCAATGAGCAGTTCTTC. Translating gives CASSPRGGIKSNEQFF.